The 9 T cell receptor beta chains presented below share a single source sample, sequenced in a study of blood T cell repertoires in COVID-19 (dated by TCRdb to the early 2020s). The library relied on the immunoSEQ multiplex PCR assay. TCRdb stores this immuneACCESS table with in-frame sequences only. Part of the clones is absent; in the studies checked, under half of the shortfall reflects unresolved V genes, and no reason is known for the rest. The sample has some 45,000 clones on record, 75% to 90% of them singletons. About an eighth of the sample belongs to the ten largest clones. Specimen: peripheral blood. Every receptor here comes from a human donor with active COVID-19. The donor label of this sample is uncertain.

The chain couples TRBV4-2 to TRBJ2-7; TRBD1 matches 7 bases. J lost 3 bases, V lost 2 bases, and 7 bases had no gene match. The germline V gene encodes CDR1 LGHNA and CDR2 YNFKEQ. The CDR3 runs to 15 residues. CDR3 amino acids: CASSQNPGQNYEQYF. The CDR3 region has the DNA TGTGCCAGCAGCCAAAACCCGGGACAGAACTACGAGCAGTACTTC.

The chain couples TRBV2 to TRBJ1-2, with 9 bases lining up with TRBD1. The CDR3 is 15 residues long. V lost 2 bases and J lost 7; bases outside the gene matches: 8. CDR1 SNHLY and CDR2 FYNNEI come from the germline V gene. CDR3 DNA sequence: TGTGCCAGCAGTGAATCACAGGGGGCTAGAGTTGGCTACACCTTC. It specifies CASSESQGARVGYTF.

The chain uses TRBV7-2 and TRBJ2-4, with TRBD2 as a possible D gene (6 bases). The length of the CDR3 is 14 residues. The germline V and J ends were trimmed by 0 bases and 6 bases, with 9 bases remaining between them. Germline V gene data show CDR1 as SGHTA and CDR2 as FQGNSA. The CDR3 DNA reads as TGTGCCAGCAGCTTAGCGTTTAGCGGAAACATTCAGTACTTC. Translation gives CASSLAFSGNIQYF. Full variable domain (missing parts from reference TRBV7-2 and TRBJ2-4): GAGVSQSPSNKVTEKGKDVELRCDPISGHTALYWYRQSLGQGLEFLIYFQGNSAPDKSGLPSDRFSAERTGGSVSTLTIQRTQQEDSAVYLCASSLAFSGNIQYFGAGTRLSVL.

The V gene is TRBV7-9, the J gene TRBJ2-5; D gene unclear. With 0 bases removed from V and 2 bases from J, the gap between germline ends came to 4 bases. Germline lookup yields CDR1 SEHNR and CDR2 FQNEAQ (reference sequence). This CDR3 has 13 amino acids. This CDR3 is CASSLARQETQYF. The CDR3 bases are TGTGCCAGCAGCTTAGCCAGGCAAGAGACCCAGTACTTC.

The rearrangement links TRBV27 to TRBJ1-6; 9 bases fit TRBD1. CDR1 is MNHEY and CDR2 is SMNVEV in the germline V gene (reference sequence). V dropped 4 bases and J dropped 10; count of bases not matched to a gene: 5. The CDR3 extends over 14 amino acids. The CDR3 region is CASSSGTGYSPLHF. The CDR3 nucleotides read TGTGCCAGCAGTTCAGGGACAGGGTACTCACCCCTCCACTTT.

This chain joins TRBV24-1 and TRBJ2-7; no reliable D call. V lost 4 bases and J 0 bases, leaving 6 bases between the germline ends. This CDR3 has 13 amino acids. Per the germline V gene, CDR1 is KGHDR and CDR2 is SFDVKD. CDR3 nucleotide sequence: TGTGCCACCAGTGACCCTAGCTCCTACGAGCAGTACTTC. Translated, it gives CATSDPSSYEQYF.

This clone was seen only once. The CDR3 loop is CASSNDRNEQFF. The CDR3 region has the DNA TGTGCCAGTAGTAACGATCGGAATGAGCAGTTCTTC. The V gene is TRBV19, the J gene TRBJ2-1, with unresolved D. Germline assignment: CDR1 LNHDA and CDR2 SQIVND (reference sequence). The V gene lost 4 bases and the J gene lost 7 bases, with 8 bases spanning the gap. The CDR3 runs to 12 residues.

The V call is TRBV13, the J call TRBJ2-3; TRBD2 aligns across 15 bases. The CDR3 has 18 amino acids. V dropped 5 bases and J dropped 0; count of bases not matched to a gene: 6. Per germline, CDR1 PRHDT and CDR2 FYEKMQ (reference sequence). CDR3 residues: CASSPGLAGGPSTDTQYF. CDR3 sequence (DNA): TGTGCCAGCAGCCCTGGACTAGCGGGAGGGCCAAGCACAGATACGCAGTATTTT. Full variable domain (missing parts from reference TRBV13 and TRBJ2-3): AAGVIQSPRHLIKEKRETATLKCYPIPRHDTVYWYQQGPGQDPQFLISFYEKMQSDKGSIPDRFSAQQFSDYHSELNMSSLELGDSALYFCASSPGLAGGPSTDTQYFGPGTRLTVL.

This chain connects TRBV7-8 to TRBJ1-1; 8 nucleotides match TRBD1. The CDR3 extends over 18 amino acids. The trim removed 2 bases at V and 3 bases at J, leaving 14 bases unmatched. Germline CDR1 is SGHVS and CDR2 is FQNEAQ. The CDR3, as DNA: TGTGCCAGCAGCTTAAGGCACCAGGGGGCCAAGACTGACACTGAAGCTTTCTTT. Translated: CASSLRHQGAKTDTEAFF.